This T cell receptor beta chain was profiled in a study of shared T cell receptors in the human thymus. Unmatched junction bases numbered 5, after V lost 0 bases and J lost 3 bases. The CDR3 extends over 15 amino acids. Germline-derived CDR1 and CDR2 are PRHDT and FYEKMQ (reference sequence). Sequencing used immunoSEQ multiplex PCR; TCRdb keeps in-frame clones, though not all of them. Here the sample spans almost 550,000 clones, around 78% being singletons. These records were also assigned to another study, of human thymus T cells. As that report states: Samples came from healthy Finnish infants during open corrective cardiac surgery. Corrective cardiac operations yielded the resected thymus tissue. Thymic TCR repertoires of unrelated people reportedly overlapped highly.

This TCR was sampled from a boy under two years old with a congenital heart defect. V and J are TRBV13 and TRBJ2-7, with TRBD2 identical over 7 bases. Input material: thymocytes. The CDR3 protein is CASSLGASGLYEQYF. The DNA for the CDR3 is TGTGCCAGCAGCTTAGGGGCTAGCGGCCTCTACGAGCAGTACTTC.